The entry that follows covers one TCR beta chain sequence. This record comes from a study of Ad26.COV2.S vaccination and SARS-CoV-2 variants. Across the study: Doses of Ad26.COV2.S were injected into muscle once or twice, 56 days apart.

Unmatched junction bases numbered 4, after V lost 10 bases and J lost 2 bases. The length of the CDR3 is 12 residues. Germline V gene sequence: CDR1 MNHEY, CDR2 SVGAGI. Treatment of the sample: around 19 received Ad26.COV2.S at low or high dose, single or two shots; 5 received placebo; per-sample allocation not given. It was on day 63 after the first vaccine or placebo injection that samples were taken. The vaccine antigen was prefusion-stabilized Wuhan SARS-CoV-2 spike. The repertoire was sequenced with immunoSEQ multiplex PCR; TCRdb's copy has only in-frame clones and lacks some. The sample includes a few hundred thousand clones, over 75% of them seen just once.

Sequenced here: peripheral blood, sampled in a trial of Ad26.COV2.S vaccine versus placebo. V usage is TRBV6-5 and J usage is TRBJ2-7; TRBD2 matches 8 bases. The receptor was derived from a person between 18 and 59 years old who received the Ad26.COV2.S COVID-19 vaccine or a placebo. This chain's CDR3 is CAISGATYEQYF. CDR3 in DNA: TGTGCCATTAGCGGGGCCACCTACGAGCAGTACTTC.